The 21 T cell receptor beta chains given below trace back to one sample, sequenced in a study of Graves' ophthalmopathy and Graves' hyperthyroidism. From RNA, the CDR3 regions of TCR beta chains were amplified and sequenced. Amplification began with first-round RT-PCR using HTBI primers, then second-round multiplex PCR was performed. In TCRdb, the multiplex PCR reads were re-called with MiXCR into one record per CDR3 protein. The sample contains about 600,000 distinct CDR3 sequences, about 35% of which appear only once. Sequencing used peripheral blood or thyroid tissue (not recorded which). The receptors here all came from an adult man with Graves' hyperthyroidism.

The table lists this clonotype with many counts. The rearrangement uses TRBV7-8 and TRBJ2-2; 10 positions match TRBD2. The CDR3 extends over 16 amino acids. The germline V gene encodes CDR1 SGHVS and CDR2 FQNEAQ. J lost 0 bases, V lost 5 bases, and 3 bases had no gene match. CDR3 nucleotides: TGTGCCAGCAGCACAAGCGGGAGGGCGAACACCGGGGAGCTGTTTTTT. It translates to CASSTSGRANTGELFF.

This clonotype was recorded at least ten times. This chain connects TRBV20-1 to TRBJ2-5, with D possibly TRBD1 on 6 matching bases. V lost 3 bases and J 4 bases, leaving 12 bases between the germline ends. CDR3 length: 13 residues. Germline V gene data show CDR1 as DFQATT and CDR2 as SNEGSKA (reference sequence). Written as DNA, the CDR3 is TGCAGTGCTAGTCAGGGGCGCGTAGAGACCCAGTACTTC. This codes for CSASQGRVETQYF.

V gene TRBV10-2 combines with J gene TRBJ1-1; D is undetermined. The CDR3 consists of 14 residues. CDR1 WSHSY and CDR2 SAAADI come from the germline V gene. V dropped 6 bases and J dropped 1 base, with 12 bases sitting between them. The CDR3 is CASSLPTANTEAFF. The CDR3 DNA reads as TGCGCCAGCAGCCTCCCAACAGCGAACACTGAAGCTTTCTTT.

This chain uses TRBV9 with TRBJ2-1; D perhaps matches TRBD1 (5 bases). V lost 4 bases to trimming and J lost 4 bases, with 21 bases between them. The CDR3 covers 17 residues. CDR1 is SGDLS, CDR2 YYNGEE, per germline. CDR3 in DNA: TGTGCCAGCAGCCCAACTGACACACTTGGGGCTTACAATGAGCAGTTCTTC. Amino acid sequence: CASSPTDTLGAYNEQFF. The complete variable domain, with remaining parts taken from reference TRBV9 and TRBJ2-1, reads DSGVTQTPKHLITATGQRVTLRCSPRSGDLSVYWYQQSLDQGLQFLIQYYNGEERAKGNILERFSAQQFPDLHSELNLSSLELGDSALYFCASSPTDTLGAYNEQFFGPGTRLTVL.

The V and J genes are TRBV6-2 or TRBV6-3 and TRBJ2-7; 7 bases line up with TRBD1. After removal of 6 bases from V and 0 bases from J, the junction contained 8 bases not matched to a gene. This CDR3 has 15 amino acids. CDR1 and CDR2 (germline): MNHEY, SVGEGT. The CDR3 loop reads CASRHGTASSYEQYF. The CDR3 DNA is TGTGCCAGCAGACACGGGACAGCGAGCTCCTACGAGCAGTACTTC.

J is TRBJ2-6 and V is TRBV29-1, with D perhaps assigned TRBD1 or TRBD2 (5 bases each). This CDR3 comprises 14 residues. CDR1 and CDR2 from the germline V gene are SQVTM and ANQGSEA. The germline V and J ends were trimmed by 8 bases and 2 bases, with 13 bases remaining between them. CDR3: CSSPGRAGANVLTF. Here the CDR3 DNA reads TGCAGCTCACCGGGACGGGCTGGGGCCAACGTCCTGACTTTC.

Concerning this clonotype itself: A much larger clone sits a single nucleotide away, making a read error possible. The chain couples TRBV7-9 to TRBJ2-7, with 7 bases lining up with TRBD1. The J call may be mistaken, given a closer DNA end match to TRBJ2-1. The germline V gene encodes CDR1 SEHNR and CDR2 FQNEAQ (reference sequence). This CDR3 has 14 residues. The CDR3 DNA reads TGTGCCAGCAGCCGGGACAGCTACTCCTACGAGCAGTTCTTC. Translating it yields CASSRDSYSYEQFF.

The chain links TRBV4-2 to TRBJ2-6; TRBD1 aligns across 10 bases. The V and J ends lost 4 bases and 0 bases, in that order; junction bases with no gene match: 3. Germline CDR1 and CDR2: LGHNA and YNFKEQ. This CDR3 is built from 17 residues. The CDR3 loop is CASSPGQGTSGANVLTF. CDR3 nucleotides: TGTGCCAGCAGCCCGGGACAGGGGACCTCTGGGGCCAACGTCCTGACTTTC.

This clonotype was recorded many times. The chain has TRBV6-6 and TRBJ1-5; D gene uncertain. V gave up 2 bases and J gave up 6 bases, with 11 bases separating them. Germline V gene sequence: CDR1 MNHNY, CDR2 SVGAGI (reference sequence). This CDR3 region has 14 residues. The CDR3 DNA follows: TGTGCCAGCAGTTACGGGCAGTGGAGTCAGCCCCAGCATTTT. Translated: CASSYGQWSQPQHF.

This clonotype turned up a few times. This chain links TRBV2 with TRBJ1-2, with a possible D match to TRBD1 (5 bases). The CDR3 runs to 16 residues. With 6 bases removed from V and 2 bases from J, the gap between germline ends came to 19 bases. The V gene's germline CDR1 is SNHLY and CDR2 FYNNEI. Here the CDR3 reads CASSPGGGTRNYGYTF. The CDR3 region has the DNA TGTGCCAGCAGCCCCGGCGGGGGGACTCGGAACTATGGCTACACCTTC. The full variable domain, completed using reference TRBV2 and TRBJ1-2, is EPEVTQTPSHQVTQMGQEVILRCVPISNHLYFYWYRQILGQKVEFLVSFYNNEISEKSEIFDDQFSVERPDGSNFTLKIRSTKLEDSAMYFCASSPGGGTRNYGYTFGSGTRLTVV.

This chain joins TRBV14 and TRBJ1-1; the D is unclear. The CDR3 is 14 residues long. V dropped 0 bases and J dropped 8 bases, with 13 bases sitting between them. CDR1 SGHDN and CDR2 FVKESK come from the germline V gene. The CDR3 DNA reads as TGTGCCAGCAGCCAAGATATGTGGGCCGGGGAAGCTTTCTTT. Amino acids: CASSQDMWAGEAFF. The full variable domain, with the rest looked up from reference TRBV14 and TRBJ1-1, is EAGVTQFPSHSVIEKGQTVTLRCDPISGHDNLYWYRRVMGKEIKFLLHFVKESKQDESGMPNNRFLAERTGGTYSTLKVQPAELEDSGVYFCASSQDMWAGEAFFGQGTRLTVV.

The V gene is TRBV29-1, the J gene TRBJ1-2, with TRBD1 as a possible D gene (5 bases). This CDR3 is 15 amino acids long. Germline V gives CDR1 SQVTM, CDR2 ANQGSEA. The V end was cut by 3 bases, the J end by 0 bases, with 14 bases between. For the CDR3, the DNA is TGCAGCGTTGAGAGGCAGGGACCCTCTAACTATGGCTACACCTTC. Residues: CSVERQGPSNYGYTF.

The chain couples TRBV7-9 to TRBJ2-2; 12 positions match TRBD2. CDR1 and CDR2 from the germline V gene are SEHNR and FQNEAQ (reference sequence). The CDR3 length is 18 residues. With 6 bases clipped from V and 0 bases from J, the junction kept 8 bases outside the gene matches. The CDR3: CASRPYSSGRANTGELFF. CDR3 DNA sequence: TGTGCCAGCAGGCCGTATTCTAGCGGGAGGGCGAACACCGGGGAGCTGTTTTTT. The variable domain in full, with the rest retrieved from reference TRBV7-9 and TRBJ2-2, is DTGVSQNPRHKITKRGQNVTFRCDPISEHNRLYWYRQTLGQGPEFLTYFQNEAQLEKSRLLSDRFSAERPKGSFSTLEIQRTEQGDSAMYLCASRPYSSGRANTGELFFGEGSRLTVL.

This clonotype occurred many times. CDR3 DNA: TGCGCCAGCAGCTTGGGATCCCCGAAACAGGGTCCCTTATCTGGAGGCTACACCTTC. Its translation is CASSLGSPKQGPLSGGYTF. This chain connects TRBV5-1 to TRBJ1-2; TRBD1 might be the D (6 bases). The CDR3 is made up of 19 amino acids. The germline V and J ends were trimmed by 0 bases and 8 bases, with 29 bases remaining between them. CDR1 and CDR2 (germline): SGHRS, YFSETQ.

In this sample, this clonotype turned up a few times. V is TRBV10-3 and J is TRBJ2-2; D not certain. Germline values: CDR1 ENHRY, CDR2 SYGVKD. The CDR3 covers 14 residues. Trimming removed 6 bases at V and 5 bases at J, with 13 bases between. In nucleotides, the CDR3 is TGTGCCATCAGGAAAGATATTCCGACCGGGGAGCTGTTTTTT. This sequence encodes CAIRKDIPTGELFF.

The chain combines TRBV10-3 with TRBJ2-1; TRBD2 matches at 8 bases. J was trimmed by 2 bases and V by 3 bases; bases with no gene match: 9. The germline gives CDR1 ENHRY, CDR2 SYGVKD. The CDR3 consists of 17 residues. The CDR3 spells CAISDFLAGPTYNEQFF. CDR3 bases: TGTGCCATCAGTGACTTCCTAGCGGGCCCGACCTACAATGAGCAGTTCTTC.

The chain combines TRBV19 with TRBJ2-7, with D perhaps TRBD1 or TRBD2 (5 bases each). The J call could be wrong; TRBJ2-1 is a better fit for the DNA end. CDR1 is LNHDA and CDR2 is SQIVND in the germline V gene (reference sequence). The CDR3 extends over 12 amino acids. CDR3 region: CASSIDRERQFF. In DNA, the CDR3 is TGTGCCAGTAGTATAGACAGGGAGCGGCAGTTCTTC.

The chain is built from TRBV19 and TRBJ2-2; tentatively, D is TRBD1 or TRBD2 (6 bases each). Trimming cost V 5 bases and J 2 bases, with 12 bases left between them. This CDR3 is built from 15 residues. From germline, CDR1 is LNHDA and CDR2 SQIVND (reference sequence). The CDR3 spells CASSGLGGNTGELFF. CDR3 nucleotides: TGTGCCAGTAGTGGGTTGGGGGGCAACACCGGGGAGCTGTTTTTT.

This clonotype was seen at least ten times. The chain recombines TRBV5-1 with TRBJ2-2, with D tentatively TRBD1 (6 bases). The V end was cut by 0 bases, the J end by 1 base, with 7 bases between. CDR3 length: 15 amino acids. Germline assignment: CDR1 SGHRS and CDR2 YFSETQ. CDR3 loop: CASSLVGQNTGELFF. The CDR3 region has the DNA TGCGCCAGCAGCTTGGTGGGACAGAACACCGGGGAGCTGTTTTTT.

This clonotype was counted at least ten times. The J gene is TRBJ2-5, the V gene TRBV5-1; D uncertain. The germline gives CDR1 SGHRS, CDR2 YFSETQ. Trimming removed 4 bases from V and 5 bases from J, with 18 bases in between. This CDR3 has 15 amino acids. CDR3 nucleotide sequence: TGCGCCAGCAGCCGAAAAGGGATGGAGTCGGAGACCCAGTACTTC. As protein: CASSRKGMESETQYF.

This chain's CDR3 is CASSWSGLGGTGNTIYF. CDR3 nucleotides: TGTGCCAGCAGCTGGAGTGGTTTAGGGGGCACTGGAAACACCATATATTTT. This chain connects TRBV7-9 to TRBJ1-3; 7 nucleotides agree with TRBD1. Germline V gives CDR1 SEHNR, CDR2 FQNEAQ (reference sequence). This CDR3 has 17 amino acids. Trimming at V came to 4 bases and at J to 2 bases, leaving 11 bases not matched to a gene. Full variable domain (rest looked up from reference TRBV7-9 and TRBJ1-3): DTGVSQNPRHKITKRGQNVTFRCDPISEHNRLYWYRQTLGQGPEFLTYFQNEAQLEKSRLLSDRFSAERPKGSFSTLEIQRTEQGDSAMYLCASSWSGLGGTGNTIYFGEGSWLTVV.